Each of the 19 T cell receptor beta chains below was sequenced from the same sample in a study of shared clonotypes between healthy human individuals (dated by TCRdb to the early 2020s). To prepare the library, the immunoSEQ multiplex PCR assay was applied. Not all clones reach the TCRdb copy of this immuneACCESS table, which keeps in-frame sequences only. Checked studies attribute under half of the gap to unresolved V genes and leave the rest unexplained. Here the sample has over 700,000 clones; roughly 72% occur a single time. The ten biggest clones cover around 1.7% of the sample. The material sequenced was memory CD4+ T cells sorted from blood. The label giving this sample's cell subset or site can be read as: CD45RA-negative fraction. The receptors stem from a woman aged 25-40 years in good health.

The chain carries TRBV5-1 and TRBJ2-3; D gene unclear. Germline V gene data show CDR1 as SGHRS and CDR2 as YFSETQ. V lost 0 bases and J lost 0, with 5 bases in between. The CDR3 has 14 residues. The CDR3 here is CASSLDFSTDTQYF. In DNA, the CDR3 is TGCGCCAGCAGCTTGGACTTTAGCACAGATACGCAGTATTTT. Together with reference TRBV5-1 and TRBJ2-3, the CDR3 gives the full variable domain: KAGVTQTPRYLIKTRGQQVTLSCSPISGHRSVSWYQQTPGQGLQFLFEYFSETQRNKGNFPGRFSGRQFSNSRSEMNVSTLELGDSALYLCASSLDFSTDTQYFGPGTRLTVL.

This clone appeared a few times. The CDR3 sequence is CASSLMDSSSGNTIYF. The CDR3 DNA reads as TGTGCCAGCAGCTTAATGGACAGCTCCTCTGGAAACACCATATATTTT. The V call is TRBV7-8, the J call TRBJ1-3; D perhaps matches TRBD1 (6 bases). CDR1 and CDR2 from the germline V gene are SGHVS and FQNEAQ. This CDR3 is 16 amino acids long. Trimming removed 2 bases from V and 0 bases from J, with 11 bases in between. Full variable domain (rest looked up from reference TRBV7-8 and TRBJ1-3): GAGVSQSPRYKVAKRGQDVALRCDPISGHVSLFWYQQALGQGPEFLTYFQNEAQLDKSGLPSDRFFAERPEGSVSTLKIQRTQQEDSAVYLCASSLMDSSSGNTIYFGEGSWLTVV.

This clone has more than one count but fewer than ten. V usage is TRBV6-5 and J usage is TRBJ2-7, with 11 bases fitting TRBD2. Germline loops: CDR1 MNHEY, CDR2 SVGAGI. The CDR3 totals 14 residues. Trimming at V came to 9 bases and at J to 4 bases, leaving 8 bases not matched to a gene. CDR3 region: CASRLAGNFYEQYF. CDR3 sequence (DNA): TGTGCCAGTCGACTAGCGGGGAATTTTTACGAGCAGTACTTC.

V and J are TRBV6-5 and TRBJ1-4; D may be TRBD1 (6 bases). The V end lost 4 bases, the J end lost 5 bases, and 11 bases lay between the germline ends. The CDR3 spans 14 residues. Germline V gives CDR1 MNHEY, CDR2 SVGAGI. CDR3 in DNA: TGTGCCAGCAGTTCAGAGAGGGGGAATGAAAAACTGTTTTTT. Protein: CASSSERGNEKLFF.

The rearrangement joins TRBV18 to TRBJ2-5, with 8 bases that match TRBD1. The CDR3 length is 14 residues. Trimming cost V 9 bases and J 11 bases; bases outside gene matches: 17. CDR1 is KGHSH and CDR2 is LQKENI in the germline V gene. For the CDR3, the DNA is TGTGCCAGTCTCAGGGAGGACAGGGATCGGGAGCAGTACTTC. Translation gives CASLREDRDREQYF.

This clone was seen only once. The CDR3 nucleotides read TGTGCCAGCAGCTTGATGGCTAGCTCCTCCTACGAGCAGTACTTC. Its translation: CASSLMASSSYEQYF. The chain links TRBV7-2 to TRBJ2-7; D may be TRBD2 (5 bases). This CDR3 is 15 amino acids long. CDR1 is SGHTA, CDR2 FQGNSA, per germline. Trimming shortened V by 3 bases and J by 0 bases, and 12 bases separated the two germline ends.

The table lists this clone with a few counts. This chain joins TRBV28 and TRBJ1-5, with D possibly being TRBD1 (6 bases). Germline V lookup: CDR1 MDHEN, CDR2 SYDVKM. V lost 4 bases to trimming and J lost 5 bases, with 18 bases between them. This CDR3 has 16 residues. In nucleotides, the CDR3 is TGTGCCAGCAGTTGGAAGAGACAGGATGGATATCAGCCCCAGCATTTT. Encoded protein: CASSWKRQDGYQPQHF.

This sequence joins TRBV5-1 and TRBJ2-7; TRBD2 matches at 8 bases. The length of the CDR3 is 15 residues. Germline values: CDR1 SGHRS, CDR2 YFSETQ. Trimming removed 1 base from V and 3 bases from J; junction bases left unmatched: 6. The DNA for the CDR3 is TGCGCCAGCAGCTTGCGGACGGGAGGGAACTACGAGCAGTACTTC. Translation: CASSLRTGGNYEQYF.

V gene TRBV9 combines with J gene TRBJ2-3, with D unclear. The CDR3 is 15 amino acids. Germline assignment: CDR1 SGDLS and CDR2 YYNGEE. The germline V and J ends were trimmed by 4 bases and 6 bases, with 18 bases remaining between them. In DNA form, the CDR3 reads TGTGCCAGCAGCCCGACGCTTGTTCCCATCGATACGCAGTATTTT. This encodes CASSPTLVPIDTQYF.

The chain joins TRBV28 to TRBJ2-5; 8 bases align to TRBD2. The CDR3 contains 16 residues. Trimming at V came to 8 bases and at J to 5 bases, leaving 16 bases not matched to a gene. In germline, CDR1 is MDHEN, CDR2 SYDVKM. In DNA form, the CDR3 reads TGTGCCAGCCTCCGGGCCGGGAGGGGGAGGTTGGAGACCCAGTACTTC. Translated: CASLRAGRGRLETQYF.

This chain links TRBV9 with TRBJ2-3, with D possibly being TRBD1 (5 bases). Germline CDR1 SGDLS, CDR2 YYNGEE. The CDR3 totals 16 residues. V was clipped by 4 bases and J by 2 bases, with 17 bases between them. DNA for the CDR3: TGTGCCAGCAGCTCCCACCAGGGTACCTTCACAGATACGCAGTATTTT. Its translation: CASSSHQGTFTDTQYF.

The chain joins TRBV6-5 to TRBJ2-6, with 8 bases aligning to TRBD1. V shed 4 bases, J shed 2 bases, and the junction held 4 bases outside the gene matches. Germline V gene lookup returns CDR1 MNHEY and CDR2 SVGAGI. The CDR3 has 16 amino acids. CDR3 sequence (DNA): TGTGCCAGCAGTTTAAGGACAGGGACTGGGGCCAACGTCCTGACTTTC. It codes for CASSLRTGTGANVLTF.

The CDR3 DNA reads as TGTGCCAGCAGTACCACAGGGGGAGCTAACTATGGCTACACCTTC. Protein product: CASSTTGGANYGYTF. The gene calls are TRBV25-1 and TRBJ1-2; 8 bases map to TRBD1. V shed 5 bases and J 0 bases; nucleotides not matched to a gene: 5. This CDR3 comprises 15 residues. From germline, CDR1 is MGHDK and CDR2 SYGVNS.

This chain joins TRBV7-9 and TRBJ2-5; D may be TRBD1 (5 bases). V shed 5 bases and J shed 2 bases, with 9 bases lying between them. This CDR3 comprises 13 residues. Germline V gene sequence: CDR1 SEHNR, CDR2 FQNEAQ (reference sequence). The CDR3 DNA follows: TGTGCCAGCAGCGACAGAATACAAGAGACCCAGTACTTC. Its translation is CASSDRIQETQYF.

This clone came up a few times. The genes are TRBV25-1 and TRBJ2-7; possible D gene TRBD2, 5 bases. The V gene's germline CDR1 is MGHDK and CDR2 SYGVNS. The V end lost 1 base, the J end lost 5 bases, and 9 bases lay between the germline ends. The CDR3 extends over 13 amino acids. The chain's CDR3 is CASSELRGHEQYF. Written as DNA, the CDR3 is TGTGCCAGCAGTGAATTACGAGGGCACGAGCAGTACTTC.

This clone has only a few counts. This chain uses TRBV14 with TRBJ2-3, with D perhaps TRBD1 or TRBD2 (5 bases each). Germline lookup yields CDR1 SGHDN and CDR2 FVKESK. Trimming cost V 2 bases and J 1 base, with 31 bases left between them. The CDR3 sequence is 22 residues long. In DNA form, the CDR3 reads TGTGCCAGCAGCCAATTCTTACCCTTTTCCGGGACGGGTATCTTCCGCACAGATACGCAGTATTTT. This encodes CASSQFLPFSGTGIFRTDTQYF.

This clone was detected only once. V gene TRBV7-9 combines with J gene TRBJ1-2, with 7 nucleotides matching TRBD1. Per germline, CDR1 SEHNR and CDR2 FQNEAQ (reference sequence). This CDR3 contains 14 residues. V lost 4 bases, J lost 9 bases, and 11 bases stayed unmatched. CDR3 residues: CASSSFSGQMSYTF. CDR3 bases: TGTGCCAGCAGCTCCTTTTCGGGACAGATGAGCTACACCTTC.

CDR3 amino acids: CASSPGTVTNYGYTF. DNA of the CDR3: TGTGCCAGCAGTCCTGGGACAGTCACTAACTATGGCTACACCTTC. The chain carries TRBV28 and TRBJ1-2; 7 bases are a match to TRBD1. CDR1 is MDHEN, CDR2 SYDVKM, per germline. The length of the CDR3 is 15 residues. With 5 bases clipped from V and 0 bases from J, the junction kept 6 bases outside the gene matches.

The V gene is TRBV5-4, the J gene TRBJ1-2, with TRBD1 as a possible D gene (5 bases). Germline CDR1 is SGHNT and CDR2 is YYREEE (reference sequence). V shed 4 bases and J shed 10 bases, with 14 bases lying between them. CDR3 length: 12 amino acids. The CDR3 spells CASSAPTGLYTF. The CDR3 DNA follows: TGTGCCAGCAGCGCCCCTACGGGGCTCTACACCTTC.